This T cell receptor beta chain is drawn from a study of T cells in Graves' hyperthyroidism and ophthalmopathy. CDR3 size: 13 residues. The V end lost 8 bases, the J end lost 0 bases, and 8 bases lay between the germline ends. Germline V CDR1 and CDR2: SGHDN, FVKESK. When ophthalmopathy did not progress within 18 months, Graves' hyperthyroidism was considered stable. Amplification yielded TCR beta CDR3 regions, with RNA transcripts as the source. TCR CDR3 underwent first-round RT-PCR with the HTBI primer set. TCRdb analysed the multiplex PCR reads with MiXCR anew, one entry per CDR3 protein. There are around 350,000 distinct CDR3 sequences in the sample; more than 20% occur only once, and about 73% lies in the top ten.

The receptor's source is a man aged 45 to 65 with Graves' hyperthyroidism. V usage is TRBV14 and J usage is TRBJ2-1; D is perhaps TRBD2 (5 bases). Sequencing was done on a sample of blood. For the CDR3, the DNA is TGTGCCAGCGGACTGTTCTCCTACAATGAGCAGTTCTTC. It is translated as CASGLFSYNEQFF.